This T cell receptor beta chain was found in a study of graft-versus-host responses after intestinal transplantation. For the study at large: Recipients uniformly received anti-thymocyte globulin induction, followed by tacrolimus and steroids for three to four years.

TCRdb keeps only in-frame clones here, not all; method: immunoSEQ multiplex PCR. The table includes 50,000 to 60,000 clones, about nine tenths detected once. Comments on this clone: Antigen specificity is unknown.

CDR1 and CDR2 (germline): MDHEN, SYDVKM. V trimming: 6 bases; J trimming: 0 bases; junction bases outside the gene matches: 2. This CDR3 is 14 amino acids long. Study results and caveats: Where graft-donor T cell macrochimerism was present, patients had high graft-versus-host to host-versus-graft clonal ratios in allografts. Recipient marrow contained GvH clones, some of which appeared first in ileum or blood.

The source was unstimulated CD4+ T cells sorted from spleen or lymph node cells, collected before transplant. The chain recombines TRBV28 with TRBJ1-1, with TRBD1 matching 9 bases. This TCR derives from a human donor who was the organ donor for an intestinal transplant. CDR3 loop: CASRRQGVNTEAFF. The CDR3 nucleotides are TGTGCCAGCAGACGACAGGGGGTGAACACTGAAGCTTTCTTT.